This T cell receptor (beta chain) was identified during a study of T cells in Graves' hyperthyroidism and ophthalmopathy. CDR1 MNHEY and CDR2 SMNVEV come from the germline V gene (reference sequence). Between the trimmed V and J ends, which lost 0 bases and 5 bases, there was a span of 14 bases. The length of the CDR3 is 15 residues. RNA transcripts served as the template for amplifying TCR beta CDR3 regions. First-round RT-PCR targeting the TCR CDR3 was performed with the HTBI primer set. MiXCR, run by TCRdb on the multiplex PCR reads, gives a single entry per CDR3 protein. This table has about 620,000 distinct CDR3 sequences, around 15% appearing once. This clonotype was seen repeatedly, ten times or more.

The origin of this receptor is a woman aged 25-40 years with Graves' hyperthyroidism. The chain uses TRBV27 and TRBJ2-7; no clear D. Source material: blood. Here the CDR3 reads CASSLSGFGIHEQYF. In nucleotides, the CDR3 is TGTGCCAGCAGTTTATCAGGATTCGGTATCCACGAGCAGTACTTC.